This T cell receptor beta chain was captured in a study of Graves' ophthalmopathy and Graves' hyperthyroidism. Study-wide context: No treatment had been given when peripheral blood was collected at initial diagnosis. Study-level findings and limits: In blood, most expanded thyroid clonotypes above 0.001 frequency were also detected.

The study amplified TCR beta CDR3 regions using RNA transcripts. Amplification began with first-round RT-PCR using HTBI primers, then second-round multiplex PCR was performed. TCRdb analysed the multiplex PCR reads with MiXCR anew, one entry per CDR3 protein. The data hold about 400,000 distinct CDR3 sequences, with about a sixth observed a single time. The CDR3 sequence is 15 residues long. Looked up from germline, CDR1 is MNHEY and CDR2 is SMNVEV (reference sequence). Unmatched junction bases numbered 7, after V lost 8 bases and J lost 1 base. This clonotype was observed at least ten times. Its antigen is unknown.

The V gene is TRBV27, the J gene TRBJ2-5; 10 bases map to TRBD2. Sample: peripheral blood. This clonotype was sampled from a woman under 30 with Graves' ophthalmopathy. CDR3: CASARTSGSQETQYF. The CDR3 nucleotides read TGTGCCAGCGCCAGGACTAGCGGTTCCCAAGAGACCCAGTACTTC.